A single sample gave rise to the 22 T cell receptor beta chains below, sequenced in a study of cytomegalovirus exposure and HLA in healthy donors. Both 60 Vbeta primers and 13 Jbeta primers went into the PCR. Here immunoSEQ multiplex PCR was the method, and the copy in TCRdb shows in-frame clones only, minus some. The sample lists roughly 87,000 clones, roughly 77% seen once, with about 15% in the top ten. Sequencing was carried out using PBMCs. The receptors derive from a woman between 40 and 50 years old in good health and CMV-seropositive.

This clone was picked up one time. V gene TRBV28 combines with J gene TRBJ1-4, with D tentatively TRBD1 (5 bases). V lost 7 bases and J 8 bases, leaving 17 bases between the germline ends. Germline CDR1 is MDHEN and CDR2 is SYDVKM. The CDR3 is 14 amino acids. Here the CDR3 reads CASTPDSNGEKLFF. For the CDR3, the DNA is TGTGCCAGCACCCCCGACAGCAATGGGGAAAAACTGTTTTTT.

The V and J genes are TRBV2 and TRBJ2-7; weak D call: TRBD1 (6 bases). The V gene lost 0 bases and the J gene lost 4 bases, with 13 bases spanning the gap. Germline values: CDR1 SNHLY, CDR2 FYNNEI. CDR3 length equals 15 residues. The CDR3, as DNA: TGTGCCAGCAGTGAAGCCTCCTGGACAGTGTACGAGCAGTACTTC. This translates into CASSEASWTVYEQYF.

The V gene is TRBV6-1, the J gene TRBJ1-5; D possibly corresponds to TRBD1 (6 bases). The CDR3 totals 15 residues. Germline V gives CDR1 MNHNS, CDR2 SASEGT. V lost 7 bases and J lost 2, with 15 bases in between. The CDR3 loop reads CASTGGGACNQPQHF. For the CDR3, the DNA is TGTGCCAGCACCGGCGGGGGGGCCTGCAATCAGCCCCAGCATTTT.

The chain uses TRBV4-3 and TRBJ1-2; perhaps TRBD1 as D (6 bases). CDR1 is LGHNA, CDR2 YSLEER, per germline. The germline V and J ends were trimmed by 4 bases and 12 bases, with 30 bases remaining between them. There are 17 residues in the CDR3. Here the CDR3 reads CASSPRTVLWGIILDTF. CDR3 bases: TGCGCCAGCAGCCCGCGGACAGTCCTTTGGGGTATAATCTTGGACACCTTC.

In its sample, this clone was seen once. The chain has TRBV28 and TRBJ2-5; 8 bases line up with TRBD2. The CDR3 extends over 14 amino acids. Germline CDR1 MDHEN, CDR2 SYDVKM. With 5 bases clipped from V and 7 bases from J, the junction kept 9 bases outside the gene matches. The CDR3 DNA sequence: TGTGCCAGCAGTCCTAAAGCGGGAGCGAGGACCCAGTACTTC. Its translation is CASSPKAGARTQYF.

This clone was observed a few times. This sequence joins TRBV29-1 and TRBJ2-1; 7 nucleotides line up with TRBD2. The CDR3 has 12 amino acids. Trimming took 4 bases from V and 6 from J; bases not matched to a gene: 3. Germline V lookup: CDR1 SQVTM, CDR2 ANQGSEA. The CDR3 sequence is CSVGVAGNEQFF. The DNA for the CDR3 is TGCAGCGTTGGGGTAGCGGGCAATGAGCAGTTCTTC.

This clone was counted a single time. The CDR3 DNA follows: TGTGCCATCAGAGAGGACGCGGCTAACTATGGCTACACCTTC. It translates to CAIREDAANYGYTF. The chain is built from TRBV10-3 and TRBJ1-2; D gene unclear. Trimming removed 6 bases at V and 0 bases at J, with 11 bases between. CDR1 is ENHRY, CDR2 SYGVKD, per germline. CDR3 length: 14 residues.

The genes are TRBV4-2 and TRBJ2-7, with D perhaps matching TRBD1 (5 bases). Germline V lookup: CDR1 LGHNA, CDR2 YNFKEQ. The V end was cut by 0 bases, the J end by 7 bases, with 16 bases between. The CDR3 is 15 amino acids. The CDR3 coding sequence is TGTGCCAGCAGCCAAGACCGGACACGTTCGGATGAGCAGTACTTC. It is translated as CASSQDRTRSDEQYF.

The chain is built from TRBV5-1 and TRBJ1-1, with D perhaps matching TRBD1 (5 bases). The CDR3 is 14 residues long. The germline gives CDR1 SGHRS, CDR2 YFSETQ. Trimming pared 3 bases from V and 2 bases from J, leaving 11 bases between. CDR3 sequence reads: CASSWGTENTEAFF. The CDR3 DNA reads as TGCGCCAGCAGCTGGGGGACTGAAAACACTGAAGCTTTCTTT.

Concerning this clone: The missing conserved phenylalanine or tryptophan at the end of this CDR3 makes a read error likely. The genes are TRBV29-1 and TRBJ1-1, with no clear D. The germline V and J ends were trimmed by 6 bases and 5 bases, with 13 bases remaining between them. The CDR3 loop spans 12 amino acids. CDR1 is SQVTM and CDR2 is ANQGSEA in the germline V gene. In DNA form, the CDR3 reads TGCAGCGTCTCGGACCTAGGGACTGAAGCTTTCGTT. Its protein is CSVSDLGTEAFV.

The J gene is TRBJ1-1, the V gene TRBV19; unclear D gene. The V gene's germline CDR1 is LNHDA and CDR2 SQIVND (reference sequence). V was cut by 6 bases and J by 1 base, with 15 bases left in between. This CDR3 has 15 amino acids. CDR3 coding DNA: TGTGCCAGTAGCCGCGGGAGGGCGGGGAACACTGAAGCTTTCTTT. The encoded protein is CASSRGRAGNTEAFF.

The V and J genes are TRBV6-5 and TRBJ2-7; 13 bases agree with TRBD2. CDR3 length: 15 residues. V lost 6 bases, J lost 7 bases, and 9 bases stayed unmatched. Germline CDR1 is MNHEY and CDR2 is SVGAGI. The CDR3 DNA follows: TGTGCCAGCAGAAACGGACTAGCGGGAGTTAAAGAGCAGTACTTC. It is translated as CASRNGLAGVKEQYF.

This clone appeared once. This chain connects TRBV11-3 to TRBJ2-3; perhaps TRBD2 as D (6 bases). Germline V gene data show CDR1 as SGHNT and CDR2 as YENEEA. The CDR3 sequence is 14 residues long. The V and J ends lost 2 bases and 6 bases respectively, with 12 bases between them. The CDR3 sequence: CASSLRLGGDTQYF. As DNA, the CDR3 is TGTGCCAGCAGCTTACGACTAGGAGGGGATACGCAGTATTTT.

This clone was recorded a few times. The chain employs TRBV18 and TRBJ1-1; D is ambiguous. CDR3 length: 13 amino acids. V was shortened by 1 base and J by 2 bases, with 5 bases between the two germline ends. Germline-derived CDR1 and CDR2 are KGHSH and LQKENI. The CDR3: CASSPRQNTEAFF. In nucleotides, the CDR3 is TGTGCCAGCTCACCACGACAAAACACTGAAGCTTTCTTT.

This chain uses TRBV11-2 with TRBJ2-1, with D perhaps TRBD1 (6 bases). Looked up from germline, CDR1 is SGHAT and CDR2 is FQNNGV. The CDR3 loop spans 12 amino acids. V lost 1 base and J lost 10, with 8 bases in between. Here the CDR3 reads CASSLAQGEQFF. The CDR3 region has the DNA TGTGCCAGCAGCTTAGCACAGGGCGAGCAGTTCTTC.

This clone was observed a few times. The chain carries TRBV28 and TRBJ2-3, with a weak D call TRBD2 (7 bases). V was pared by 5 bases and J by 5 bases, with 20 bases between. The CDR3 is 16 amino acids. Germline V gene sequence: CDR1 MDHEN, CDR2 SYDVKM. The CDR3 DNA reads as TGTGCCAGCAGTGGACTAGGGGGAGGGCTCGGAGATACGCAGTATTTT. Translated: CASSGLGGGLGDTQYF. The variable domain in full, with the rest retrieved from reference TRBV28 and TRBJ2-3, is DVKVTQSSRYLVKRTGEKVFLECVQDMDHENMFWYRQDPGLGLRLIYFSYDVKMKEKGDIPEGYSVSREKKERFSLILESASTNQTSMYLCASSGLGGGLGDTQYFGPGTRLTVL.

The chain couples TRBV27 to TRBJ1-5, with TRBD1 as a possible D gene (5 bases). This CDR3 is 14 amino acids long. The germline V gene encodes CDR1 MNHEY and CDR2 SMNVEV (reference sequence). V lost 3 bases, J lost 5 bases, and 11 bases lay in between. CDR3 sequence reads: CASSFGLGDQPQHF. As DNA, the CDR3 is TGTGCCAGCAGTTTCGGCCTAGGGGATCAGCCCCAGCATTTT.

This clone was seen only a few times. The chain is built from TRBV5-6 and TRBJ1-1, with D maybe TRBD1 (5 bases). The ends were cut back, 0 bases at V and 1 base at J, with 16 bases in the middle. CDR3 size: 17 residues. Per germline, CDR1 SGHDT and CDR2 YYEEEE. The CDR3 loop is CASSLDPFVGGNTEAFF. The CDR3 nucleotides read TGTGCCAGCAGCTTGGACCCCTTCGTGGGGGGGAACACTGAAGCTTTCTTT.

This clone was counted a single time. The chain couples TRBV6-6 to TRBJ2-7, with D possibly TRBD1 on 5 matching bases. Per germline, CDR1 MNHNY and CDR2 SVGAGI (reference sequence). V was shortened by 2 bases and J by 5 bases, with 16 bases between the two germline ends. The CDR3 length is 15 residues. CDR3 protein: CASSYTLDRVDEQYF. CDR3 DNA sequence: TGTGCCAGCAGTTACACTCTCGACAGAGTTGACGAGCAGTACTTC.

This clone was seen only once. The J gene is TRBJ2-2, the V gene TRBV5-6; 12 bases align to TRBD2. Per the germline V gene, CDR1 is SGHDT and CDR2 is YYEEEE. V was pared by 4 bases and J by 5 bases, with 6 bases of the junction left unmatched. CDR3 length: 16 amino acids. The CDR3 is CASSDGTSGLTGELFF. CDR3 DNA: TGTGCCAGCAGCGACGGGACTAGCGGGCTAACCGGGGAGCTGTTTTTT.

This clone was seen only once. The chain combines TRBV28 with TRBJ1-4; TRBD1 agrees at 7 bases. CDR1 and CDR2 from the germline V gene are MDHEN and SYDVKM. The CDR3 is made up of 13 amino acids. Trimming at V came to 10 bases and at J to 5 bases, leaving 7 bases not matched to a gene. The CDR3 nucleotides are TGTGCCACGGTCAGGGGGAGAAATGAAAAACTGTTTTTT. It codes for CATVRGRNEKLFF.

The chain recombines TRBV29-1 with TRBJ1-5, with TRBD1 matching 8 bases. Looked up from germline, CDR1 is SQVTM and CDR2 is ANQGSEA. This CDR3 is built from 13 residues. CDR3 in DNA: TGCAGTGTTAAGACAGGGGACAATCAGCCCCAGCATTTT. Its translation is CSVKTGDNQPQHF.